The rows below give T cell receptor beta chains drawn from one sample of a study of blood T cell repertoires in COVID-19. Data came from immunoSEQ multiplex PCR; TCRdb stores just in-frame clones and leaves some out. There are around 59,000 clones in the sample; about 84% occur only once, and under 7.5% lies in the top ten. The sequencing input was peripheral blood. The receptors were sampled from a man aged 55 to 70 with acute or convalescent COVID-19. CDR3s include the opening cysteine and the closing phenylalanine or tryptophan. Fields, in order: D gene, clone size, J gene, V gene, CDR3 DNA, CDR3 protein. The D gene is left open where the match is weak. Expanded clones are given a class, and other clones once, few, many or no size at all.

d_call: .; clone_size: few; j_call: TRBJ1-1; v_call: TRBV11-2; cdr3_nt: TGTGCCAGCAGCTTAGGCGCAGGGGCCCTACCTGAAGCTTTCTTT; cdr3_aa: CASSLGAGALPEAFF
d_call: TRBD1; clone_size: .; j_call: TRBJ2-2; v_call: TRBV18; cdr3_nt: TGTGCCAGCACGCGACAGGGGGCCCCGGACACCGGGGAGCTGTTTTTT; cdr3_aa: CASTRQGAPDTGELFF
d_call: TRBD2; clone_size: few; j_call: TRBJ2-3; v_call: TRBV30; cdr3_nt: TGTGCCTCACGGACTAGCTCCGATACGCAGTATTTT; cdr3_aa: CASRTSSDTQYF
d_call: .; clone_size: few; j_call: TRBJ2-2; v_call: TRBV9; cdr3_nt: TGTGCCAGCAGCGTATATCCGAGGGGGGGCACCGGGGAGCTGTTTTTT; cdr3_aa: CASSVYPRGGTGELFF
d_call: TRBD1; clone_size: few; j_call: TRBJ1-3; v_call: TRBV3-1/TRBV3-2; cdr3_nt: TGTGCCAGCAGCCCGGGACAGGACTACTCTGGAAACACCATATATTTT; cdr3_aa: CASSPGQDYSGNTIYF
d_call: TRBD1; clone_size: .; j_call: TRBJ2-6; v_call: TRBV5-4; cdr3_nt: TGTGCCAGCAGCTACCAGGGGGCAGGAGGGGCCAACGTCCTGACTTTC; cdr3_aa: CASSYQGAGGANVLTF
d_call: .; clone_size: .; j_call: TRBJ2-7; v_call: TRBV3-1/TRBV3-2; cdr3_nt: TGTGCCAGCAGCCAAGATGCAGTAGCGTACGAGCAGTACTTC; cdr3_aa: CASSQDAVAYEQYF
d_call: .; clone_size: .; j_call: TRBJ1-6; v_call: TRBV19; cdr3_nt: TGTGCCAGTCAGGCAGGGGCGGACTCACCCCTCCACTTT; cdr3_aa: CASQAGADSPLHF
d_call: .; clone_size: few; j_call: TRBJ2-7; v_call: TRBV10-2; cdr3_nt: TGCGCCAGCAGTGAGTCTGTCAGGGAATCCTACGAGCAGTACTTC; cdr3_aa: CASSESVRESYEQYF
d_call: .; clone_size: .; j_call: TRBJ2-7; v_call: TRBV19; cdr3_nt: TGTGCCAGTGGAGCGGGCTCGGCCTACGAGCAGTACTTC; cdr3_aa: CASGAGSAYEQYF
d_call: .; clone_size: .; j_call: TRBJ1-3; v_call: TRBV5-1; cdr3_nt: TGCGCCAGCAGCCTGGACTCTTTTTCTGGAAACACCATATATTTT; cdr3_aa: CASSLDSFSGNTIYF
d_call: .; clone_size: few; j_call: TRBJ2-5; v_call: TRBV11-1; cdr3_nt: TGTGCCAGCAGCTTATATGGGCCGTGGGAGACCCAGTACTTC; cdr3_aa: CASSLYGPWETQYF
d_call: TRBD2; clone_size: .; j_call: TRBJ2-7; v_call: TRBV7-2; cdr3_nt: TGTGCCAGCAGCACCCGGACTAGCGGGAGCTACGAGCAGTACTTC; cdr3_aa: CASSTRTSGSYEQYF
d_call: TRBD2; clone_size: .; j_call: TRBJ2-7; v_call: TRBV5-1; cdr3_nt: TGCGCCAGCAGCTTGGGACTAGCGGGATCTACCTACGAGCAGTACTTC; cdr3_aa: CASSLGLAGSTYEQYF
d_call: .; clone_size: once; j_call: TRBJ1-2; v_call: TRBV16; cdr3_nt: TGTGCCAGCAGCCTACAACAGGGTGGCTATGGCTACACCTTC; cdr3_aa: CASSLQQGGYGYTF
d_call: TRBD2; clone_size: .; j_call: TRBJ2-2; v_call: TRBV9; cdr3_nt: TGTGCCAGCAGCGTAGTTGGGGGGGTCAACACCGGGGAGCTGTTTTTT; cdr3_aa: CASSVVGGVNTGELFF
d_call: .; clone_size: .; j_call: TRBJ1-2; v_call: TRBV14; cdr3_nt: TGTGCCAGCAGCCAAGGGAGAACGCAAGGCTACACCTTC; cdr3_aa: CASSQGRTQGYTF
d_call: .; clone_size: few; j_call: TRBJ1-6; v_call: TRBV11-2; cdr3_nt: TGTGCCAGCAGCCCAACGCCCTCAGGGAATTCACCCCTCCACTTT; cdr3_aa: CASSPTPSGNSPLHF
d_call: .; clone_size: few; j_call: TRBJ2-3; v_call: TRBV2; cdr3_nt: TGTGCCAGCAGGATCGCGGGGACCTGGGGATATACGCAGTATTTT; cdr3_aa: CASRIAGTWGYTQYF
d_call: TRBD2; clone_size: .; j_call: TRBJ2-1; v_call: TRBV5-1; cdr3_nt: TGCGCCAGCGGAGAATTAGCGGGGGGGCGCCATGAGCAGTTCTTC; cdr3_aa: CASGELAGGRHEQFF